The text below deals with one T cell receptor (beta chain). A sample-barcoded 5' primer and a J-beta primer mix were used in a second PCR of about 7 to 12 cycles. TCRdb recomputed calls from the 5' RACE reads with MiXCR, one row per CDR3 protein. The repertoire holds over 1,200,000 distinct CDR3 sequences, approximately 60% seen once, with 5.5% to 8% in the top ten. This sample is part of a study of blood T cells in healthy people across ages. Germline V lookup: CDR1 SGHTA, CDR2 FQGNSA. Trimming removed 4 bases from V and 0 bases from J, with 6 bases in between. The CDR3 length is 13 residues. Sequencing was performed on blood. The chain uses TRBV7-2 and TRBJ1-1; D not resolved. This TCR was sampled from a man between 18 and 29 years old in good health. CDR3 sequence (DNA): TGTGCCAGCAGCTCTGTCATGAACACTGAAGCTTTCTTT. Translating gives CASSSVMNTEAFF.